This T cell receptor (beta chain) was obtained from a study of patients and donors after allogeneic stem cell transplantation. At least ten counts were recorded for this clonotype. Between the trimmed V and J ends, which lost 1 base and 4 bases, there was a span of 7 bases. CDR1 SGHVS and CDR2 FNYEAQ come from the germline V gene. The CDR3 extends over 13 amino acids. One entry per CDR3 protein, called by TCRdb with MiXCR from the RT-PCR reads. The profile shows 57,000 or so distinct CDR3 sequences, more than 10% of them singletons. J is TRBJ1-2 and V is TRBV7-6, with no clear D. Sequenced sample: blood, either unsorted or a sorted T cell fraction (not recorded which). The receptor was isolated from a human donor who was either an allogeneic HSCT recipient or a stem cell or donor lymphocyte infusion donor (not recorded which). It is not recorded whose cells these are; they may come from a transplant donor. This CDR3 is CASSLGRSYGYTF. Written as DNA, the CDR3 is TGTGCCAGCAGCTTAGGCAGGTCCTATGGCTACACCTTC.